The count of the clone carrying this TCR beta chain is one. What it recognizes is unknown. The sample is drawn from a study of OX40 agonist ivuxolimab in advanced cancers. As for the study in general: Eligibility admitted prior anti-PD-1, anti-PD-L1 or anti-CTLA-4 therapy; about 40% had some. In three patients, partial responses were observed, one with hepatocellular carcinoma and two with cutaneous melanoma. Study conclusions and caveats: No antigen was identified for the clonally expanded peripheral T cells.

CDR3 length: 13 amino acids. The germline V and J ends were trimmed by 4 bases and 4 bases, with 11 bases remaining between them. Germline CDR1 reads SGHDT; CDR2 reads YYEEEE. Measured with immunoSEQ multiplex PCR; TCRdb has only the in-frame clones, and not every one. The sample records 55,000 to 80,000 clones, roughly four fifths being singletons. The specimen comprised CD4+ or CD8+ T cells sorted from blood, sampled in a trial of the OX40 agonist ivuxolimab. V gene TRBV5-6 combines with J gene TRBJ1-1; possibly TRBD1 for D (5 bases). This clonotype originated in an adult with an advanced solid tumor such as melanoma, head and neck, liver or kidney cancer. This CDR3 is CASSPGAGTEAFF. The CDR3, as DNA: TGTGCCAGCAGCCCCGGGGCGGGCACTGAAGCTTTCTTT.